Each of the 23 T cell receptor beta chains below was sequenced from the same sample in a study of cytomegalovirus exposure and HLA in healthy donors. A multiplex PCR was run with 60 Vbeta primers and 13 Jbeta primers. Generated by immunoSEQ multiplex PCR, the TCRdb table keeps only in-frame clones and is missing some. Of 100,000 or so clones in the sample, about 80% were seen once. Sequenced material: PBMCs. These receptors all come from a man aged 30 to 45 in good health and CMV-seronegative.

In this sample, this clone turned up once. The genes are TRBV30 and TRBJ1-2, with 7 bases that match TRBD1. The length of the CDR3 is 13 residues. CDR1 is GTSNPN, CDR2 SVGIG, per germline (reference sequence). The V and J ends lost 3 bases and 3 bases, in that order; junction bases with no gene match: 4. The CDR3 is CAWSQDRDYGYTF. DNA for the CDR3: TGTGCCTGGAGCCAAGACAGGGACTATGGCTACACCTTC.

The chain has TRBV7-2 and TRBJ2-2, with D unclear. CDR3 length: 13 residues. The V and J ends lost 0 bases and 6 bases respectively, with 5 bases between them. CDR1 is SGHTA and CDR2 is FQGNSA in the germline V gene. DNA for the CDR3: TGTGCCAGCAGCTTAGCCAACTCCGGGGAGCTGTTTTTT. It specifies CASSLANSGELFF.

This chain connects TRBV27 to TRBJ1-1; 7 nucleotides align to TRBD1. CDR3 size: 16 residues. J lost 5 bases, V lost 5 bases, and 14 bases had no gene match. CDR1 is MNHEY and CDR2 is SMNVEV in the germline V gene (reference sequence). The CDR3: CASSPRQGWALTEAFF. CDR3 in DNA: TGTGCCAGCAGTCCACGACAGGGTTGGGCTTTAACTGAAGCTTTCTTT.

The chain couples TRBV5-1 to TRBJ2-1; TRBD2 agrees at 11 bases. From germline, CDR1 is SGHRS and CDR2 YFSETQ. Trimming took 0 bases from V and 10 from J; bases not matched to a gene: 6. CDR3 length: 15 amino acids. CDR3 sequence reads: CASSLAGIAGGEQFF. The CDR3 DNA reads TGCGCCAGCAGCTTGGCCGGGATAGCGGGAGGGGAGCAGTTCTTC.

Concerning this clone itself: A far larger clone is only one base removed, so a read error is likely. The chain carries TRBV5-6 and TRBJ2-3; the D gene is possibly TRBD2 (5 bases). Germline V gives CDR1 SGHDT, CDR2 YYEEEE. Trimming shortened V by 0 bases and J by 0 bases, and 5 bases separated the two germline ends. This CDR3 is 14 amino acids long. DNA for the CDR3: TGTGCCAGCAGCTTGGGGACTAGCACAGATACGCAGTATTTT. Translating it yields CASSLGTSTDTQYF.

J is TRBJ2-1 and V is TRBV9; 10 nucleotides align to TRBD2. Germline CDR1 and CDR2: SGDLS and YYNGEE. The length of the CDR3 is 16 residues. The V and J ends lost 2 bases and 10 bases, in that order; junction bases with no gene match: 12. CDR3 bases: TGTGCCAGCAGCGTCCGGAGCGGGGGGGCCTCAGGAGAGCAGTTCTTC. Encoded protein: CASSVRSGGASGEQFF.

The chain is built from TRBV11-3 and TRBJ2-6; 9 positions agree with TRBD1. Germline V gives CDR1 SGHNT, CDR2 YENEEA. V shed 5 bases, J shed 2 bases, and the junction held 4 bases outside the gene matches. This CDR3 contains 16 residues. The CDR3 DNA follows: TGTGCCAGCAGCACTCACAGGGGGCCTGGGGCCAACGTCCTGACTTTC. It encodes CASSTHRGPGANVLTF.

The chain employs TRBV5-4 and TRBJ2-1; unclear D gene. The CDR3 has 13 residues. Trimming removed 0 bases from V and 2 bases from J, with 3 bases in between. Looked up from germline, CDR1 is SGHNT and CDR2 is YYREEE (reference sequence). CDR3 sequence (DNA): TGTGCCAGCAGCTTGGCTCCCTACAATGAGCAGTTCTTC. Amino acids: CASSLAPYNEQFF.

The genes are TRBV6-5 and TRBJ2-1, with a possible D match to TRBD2 (6 bases). The CDR3 is 15 residues long. The germline V and J ends were trimmed by 6 bases and 0 bases, with 12 bases remaining between them. CDR1 and CDR2 (germline): MNHEY, SVGAGI. CDR3 region: CASREGGLSYNEQFF. The CDR3 DNA reads TGTGCCAGCAGGGAGGGAGGACTCTCCTACAATGAGCAGTTCTTC.

This chain connects TRBV11-3 to TRBJ2-5; the D gene is possibly TRBD2 (6 bases). The CDR3 is 14 amino acids. V gave up 5 bases and J gave up 4 bases, with 14 bases separating them. Per the germline V gene, CDR1 is SGHNT and CDR2 is YENEEA. The CDR3 region is CASSPRLGRETQYF. For the CDR3, the DNA is TGTGCCAGCAGCCCAAGACTAGGACGAGAGACCCAGTACTTC.

V and J are TRBV6-1 and TRBJ2-1, with 9 positions matching TRBD2. Germline assignment: CDR1 MNHNS and CDR2 SASEGT. The CDR3 is 16 amino acids. The ends lost 2 bases at V and 6 bases at J; junction bases unmatched: 8. The CDR3 region has the DNA TGTGCCAGCAGTGAAATGCGGGAGGGCCGGGGCAATGAGCAGTTCTTC. It encodes CASSEMREGRGNEQFF.

In this sample, this clone turned up a few times. The chain employs TRBV27 and TRBJ2-1; 7 nucleotides match TRBD1. This CDR3 spans 14 amino acids. Germline V gene data show CDR1 as MNHEY and CDR2 as SMNVEV (reference sequence). With V trimmed by 6 bases and J by 2 bases, 4 bases remained unmatched. The DNA for the CDR3 is TGTGCCAGCAGACTGACAGGGACCTACAATGAGCAGTTCTTC. It codes for CASRLTGTYNEQFF.

The chain employs TRBV7-6 and TRBJ1-4, with a tentative D call TRBD1 (5 bases). Germline CDR1 is SGHVS and CDR2 is FNYEAQ. Deletions cut 5 bases from V and 7 bases from J, with 20 bases between. The CDR3 loop spans 16 amino acids. The CDR3 protein is CASSPGLGAGPEKLFF. CDR3 bases: TGTGCCAGCAGCCCGGGTTTAGGGGCCGGGCCTGAAAAACTGTTTTTT.

The chain employs TRBV25-1 and TRBJ1-2; 12 nucleotides align to TRBD1. J gave up 5 bases and V 2 bases, and 3 bases lay outside the gene matches. There are 15 residues in the CDR3. Germline V gene lookup returns CDR1 MGHDK and CDR2 SYGVNS. The CDR3 spells CASSEGTGGGYGYTF. CDR3 in DNA: TGTGCCAGCAGTGAAGGGACAGGGGGCGGGTATGGCTACACCTTC.

The V and J genes are TRBV5-1 and TRBJ1-1; 10 nucleotides match TRBD1. The CDR3 extends over 15 amino acids. Losses at the gene ends were 0 bases for V and 3 bases for J; bases not matched to a gene: 2. The V gene's germline CDR1 is SGHRS and CDR2 YFSETQ. Here the CDR3 reads CASSLGTGGDTEAFF. Here the CDR3 DNA reads TGCGCCAGCAGCTTGGGGACAGGGGGAGACACTGAAGCTTTCTTT.

The chain carries TRBV13 and TRBJ1-1, with TRBD1 identical over 8 bases. Germline CDR1 PRHDT, CDR2 FYEKMQ (reference sequence). This CDR3 is 19 amino acids long. V lost 1 base and J lost 0; bases outside the gene matches: 13. DNA of the CDR3: TGTGCCAGCAGCTTAGCACCCCATACCGACAGGGGTATGAACACTGAAGCTTTCTTT. The encoded protein is CASSLAPHTDRGMNTEAFF.

The chain joins TRBV11-3 to TRBJ1-3; 10 bases fit TRBD1. This CDR3 has 16 residues. J was trimmed by 0 bases and V by 8 bases; bases with no gene match: 7. Per the germline V gene, CDR1 is SGHNT and CDR2 is YENEEA. This chain's CDR3 is CASPGQGVNSGNTIYF. The CDR3 DNA reads as TGTGCCAGCCCCGGACAGGGGGTGAACTCTGGAAACACCATATATTTT. Supplemented by reference TRBV11-3 and TRBJ1-3, the full variable domain reads EAGVVQSPRYKIIEKKQPVAFWCNPISGHNTLYWYLQNLGQGPELLIRYENEEAVDDSQLPKDRFSAERLKGVDSTLKIQPAELGDSAVYLCASPGQGVNSGNTIYFGEGSWLTVV.

The chain links TRBV19 to TRBJ1-2, with unresolved D. The ends were cut back, 7 bases at V and 2 bases at J, with 14 bases in the middle. The CDR3 consists of 14 residues. CDR1 is LNHDA, CDR2 SQIVND, per germline (reference sequence). Written as DNA, the CDR3 is TGTGCCAGTAATTTGTTGGCGGGGAACTATGGCTACACCTTC. This translates into CASNLLAGNYGYTF.

The chain employs TRBV28 and TRBJ1-6; D might be TRBD1 (6 bases). There are 14 residues in the CDR3. Germline CDR1 reads MDHEN; CDR2 reads SYDVKM. V lost 3 bases to trimming and J lost 7 bases, with 10 bases between them. CDR3 bases: TGTGCCAGCAGTTTGTGGACAGACAATTCACCCCTCCACTTT. It is translated as CASSLWTDNSPLHF.

This clone turned up a few times. The gene calls are TRBV19 and TRBJ1-1; D might be TRBD1 (6 bases). CDR3 length: 14 residues. The V and J ends lost 4 bases and 3 bases respectively, with 12 bases between them. Germline V gene data show CDR1 as LNHDA and CDR2 as SQIVND (reference sequence). The CDR3 sequence is CASSTSQGHTEAFF. The CDR3 bases are TGTGCCAGTAGTACGTCACAGGGACACACTGAAGCTTTCTTT.

The chain combines TRBV18 with TRBJ2-7; tentative D call: TRBD1 (5 bases). Trimming took off 4 bases at V and 0 bases at J, with 7 bases between the two ends. Germline CDR1 and CDR2: KGHSH and LQKENI. The CDR3 totals 13 residues. The CDR3 region is CASSLDNSYEQYF. In DNA form, the CDR3 reads TGTGCCAGCTCACTGGACAACTCCTACGAGCAGTACTTC.

The gene calls are TRBV7-2 and TRBJ1-2; 7 bases match TRBD1. This CDR3 is built from 15 residues. Germline V gives CDR1 SGHTA, CDR2 FQGNSA. V shed 5 bases and J 5 bases; nucleotides not matched to a gene: 11. In DNA form, the CDR3 reads TGTGCCAGCAGCCCTGACAGGGCAGTACAGTATGGCTACACCTTC. Translation gives CASSPDRAVQYGYTF.

The chain uses TRBV4-3 and TRBJ2-2; TRBD2 aligns across 10 bases. V shed 0 bases and J 2 bases; nucleotides not matched to a gene: 3. CDR3 length equals 17 residues. Germline V gene sequence: CDR1 LGHNA, CDR2 YSLEER. CDR3 residues: CASSQDLAGVNTGELFF. For the CDR3, the DNA is TGCGCCAGCAGCCAAGATCTAGCGGGGGTTAACACCGGGGAGCTGTTTTTT.